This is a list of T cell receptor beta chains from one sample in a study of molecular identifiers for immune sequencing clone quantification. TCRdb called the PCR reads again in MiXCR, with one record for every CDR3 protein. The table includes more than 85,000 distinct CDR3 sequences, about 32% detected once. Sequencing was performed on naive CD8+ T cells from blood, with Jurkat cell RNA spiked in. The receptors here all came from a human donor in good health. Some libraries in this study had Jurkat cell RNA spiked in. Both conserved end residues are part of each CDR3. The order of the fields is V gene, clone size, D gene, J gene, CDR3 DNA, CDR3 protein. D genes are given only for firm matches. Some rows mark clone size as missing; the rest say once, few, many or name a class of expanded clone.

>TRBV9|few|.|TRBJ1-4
TGTGCCAGCAGCTCCGGGGGGGGGTCGAATGAAAAACTGTTTTTT
CASSSGGGSNEKLFF
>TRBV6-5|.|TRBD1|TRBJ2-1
TGTGCCAGCAGTTACTTAGCCGGGACAGGCCCATGGGAGCAGTTCTTC
CASSYLAGTGPWEQFF
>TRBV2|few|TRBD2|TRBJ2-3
TGTGCCAACCCCCCTACCGGCCGGGAGGGCCGGGTTAGCGCGGATACGCAGTATTTT
CANPPTGREGRVSADTQYF
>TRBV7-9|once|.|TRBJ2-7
TGTGCCAGCACCCCCGGGACGGCTACCTACGAGCAGTACTTC
CASTPGTATYEQYF
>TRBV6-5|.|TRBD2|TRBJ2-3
TGTGCCAGCAGTAACTCGAAGGTCCTAGCGGGGAACACAGATACGCAGTATTTT
CASSNSKVLAGNTDTQYF
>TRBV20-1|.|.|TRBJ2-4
TGCAGTGCTAGAAGGCATGAGGGTGGCAAAAACATTCAGTACTTC
CSARRHEGGKNIQYF
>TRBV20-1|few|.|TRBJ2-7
TGCAGTGCTAGTCCCCGGCTGGATTACGAGCAGTACTTC
CSASPRLDYEQYF
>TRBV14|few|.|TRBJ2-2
TGTGCCAGCAGCGAAGGACCTGCCACCGGGGAGCTGTTTTTT
CASSEGPATGELFF
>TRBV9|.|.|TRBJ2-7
TGTGCCAGCAGCGTAGCGGCAAGCCCCCTCTACGAGCAGTACTTC
CASSVAASPLYEQYF
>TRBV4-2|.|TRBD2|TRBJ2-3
TGTGCCAGCAGCCCAACTCCGGGACTAGGGACTAGCACAGATACGCAGTATTTT
CASSPTPGLGTSTDTQYF
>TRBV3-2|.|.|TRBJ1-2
TGTGCCAGCAGCCAAGAGTACCGCGTAAGAATTGGCTACACCTTC
CASSQEYRVRIGYTF
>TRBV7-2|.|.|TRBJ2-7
TGTGCCAGCAGCTTGGGAGTTTCTATTAGAAACGAGCAGTACTTC
CASSLGVSIRNEQYF
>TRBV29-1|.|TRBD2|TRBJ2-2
TGCAGCGTGGCGGGGGGAGTCACCGGGGAGCTGTTTTTT
CSVAGGVTGELFF
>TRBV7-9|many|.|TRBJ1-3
TGTGCCAGCAGCTTTCCCCGCACCAAGGGGAACACCATATATTTT
CASSFPRTKGNTIYF
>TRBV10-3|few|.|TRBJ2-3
TGTGCCATCAGTGGTAGTACTAGCACAGATACGCAGTATTTT
CAISGSTSTDTQYF